Described below is a single T cell receptor (beta chain) sequence and its context. Method: immunoSEQ multiplex PCR; TCRdb's copy keeps in-frame clones and lacks some. The data contain about 28,000 clones, 70% to 75% of them singletons. The entry originates in a study of early stage breast cancer tumors. Trimming cost V 0 bases and J 8 bases, with 11 bases left between them. The V gene's germline CDR1 is LGHNA and CDR2 YNFKEQ. The CDR3 runs 15 residues. V usage is TRBV4-2 and J usage is TRBJ1-6; TRBD1 is a possible D gene (6 bases). This clonotype originated in a person in their forties with breast cancer. The sequencing input was blood. CDR3 region: CASSQDRGQYSPLHF. CDR3 sequence (DNA): TGTGCCAGCAGCCAAGACAGGGGTCAATATTCACCCCTCCACTTT.